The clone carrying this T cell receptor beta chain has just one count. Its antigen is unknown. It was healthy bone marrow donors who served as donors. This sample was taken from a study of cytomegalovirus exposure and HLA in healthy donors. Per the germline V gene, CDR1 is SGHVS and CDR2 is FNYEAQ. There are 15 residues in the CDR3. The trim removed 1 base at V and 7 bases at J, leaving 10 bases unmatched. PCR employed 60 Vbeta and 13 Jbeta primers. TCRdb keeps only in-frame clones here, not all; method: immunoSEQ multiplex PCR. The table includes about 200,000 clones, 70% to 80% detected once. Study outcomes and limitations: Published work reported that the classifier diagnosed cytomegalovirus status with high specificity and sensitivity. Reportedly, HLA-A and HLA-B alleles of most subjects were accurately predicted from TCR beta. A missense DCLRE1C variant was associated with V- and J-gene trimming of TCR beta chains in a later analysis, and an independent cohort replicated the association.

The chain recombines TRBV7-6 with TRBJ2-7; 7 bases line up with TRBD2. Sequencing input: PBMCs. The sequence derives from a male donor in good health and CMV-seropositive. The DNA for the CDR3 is TGTGCCAGCAGCTTAGAAGCGGGACGCCCTCAGGAGCAGTACTTC. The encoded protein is CASSLEAGRPQEQYF.